Each of the 15 T cell receptor beta chains below was sequenced from the same sample in a study of Graves' ophthalmopathy and Graves' hyperthyroidism. The authors amplified TCR beta CDR3 regions from RNA transcripts. RT-PCR with HTBI primers came first, then second-round multiplex PCR. From the multiplex PCR reads, TCRdb called clonotypes with MiXCR, one entry per CDR3 protein. The sample holds 600,000 to 650,000 distinct CDR3 sequences, 22% seen once. What was sequenced was peripheral blood. These receptors all come from a woman under 30 with stable Graves' hyperthyroidism. Some clones in this sample may be carry-over from other donors' samples.

This clonotype was detected a few times. The chain combines TRBV29-1 with TRBJ2-5, with 9 nucleotides matching TRBD1. The CDR3 contains 12 residues. Per the germline V gene, CDR1 is SQVTM and CDR2 is ANQGSEA. V shed 5 bases, J shed 6 bases, and the junction held 4 bases outside the gene matches. CDR3 nucleotides: TGCAGCGTTCAAGGGACAGGGCAGACCCAGTACTTC. It codes for CSVQGTGQTQYF.

This clonotype came up many times. The rearrangement uses TRBV2 and TRBJ1-1; no reliable D call. Germline V gene lookup returns CDR1 SNHLY and CDR2 FYNNEI. This CDR3 contains 12 residues. V lost 9 bases to trimming and J lost 4 bases, with 12 bases between them. The CDR3 is CARSGRATEAFF. For the CDR3, the DNA is TGTGCCAGAAGCGGGAGGGCCACTGAAGCTTTCTTT.

Ten or more counts support this clonotype. The chain couples TRBV11-2 to TRBJ2-2; a possible D gene is TRBD1 (6 bases). V was trimmed by 3 bases and J by 2 bases, leaving 13 bases between them. Germline-derived CDR1 and CDR2 are SGHAT and FQNNGV. There are 16 residues in the CDR3. The CDR3, as DNA: TGTGCCAGCAGCTTCTCCGGGACACATAACACCGGGGAGCTGTTTTTT. This encodes CASSFSGTHNTGELFF. Filled out from reference TRBV11-2 and TRBJ2-2, the complete variable domain reads EAGVAQSPRYKIIEKRQSVAFWCNPISGHATLYWYQQILGQGPKLLIQFQNNGVVDDSQLPKDRFSAERLKGVDSTLKIQPAKLEDSAVYLCASSFSGTHNTGELFFGEGSRLTVL.

In this sample, this clonotype turned up a few times. The chain uses TRBV20-1 and TRBJ2-7; D is possibly TRBD2 (6 bases). CDR3 length equals 14 residues. Germline V gives CDR1 DFQATT, CDR2 SNEGSKA (reference sequence). Trimming shortened V by 0 bases and J by 3 bases, and 12 bases separated the two germline ends. CDR3 region: CSARDLDYLYEQYF. Written as DNA, the CDR3 is TGCAGTGCTAGAGATTTGGACTATCTCTACGAGCAGTACTTC.

This clonotype was picked up many times. The V and J genes are TRBV9 and TRBJ1-2, with 8 bases identical to TRBD1. This CDR3 has 15 amino acids. Germline CDR1 is SGDLS and CDR2 is YYNGEE. Trimming removed 0 bases from V and 5 bases from J; junction bases left unmatched: 6. The chain's CDR3 is CASSVEAGGWYGYTF. The CDR3 bases are TGTGCCAGCAGCGTAGAGGCAGGGGGCTGGTATGGCTACACCTTC.

This clonotype appeared a few times. The gene calls are TRBV24-1 and TRBJ2-5; 9 positions match TRBD2. The CDR3 has 16 amino acids. Germline lookup yields CDR1 KGHDR and CDR2 SFDVKD. The J segment lost 2 bases and the V segment lost 1 base, leaving 4 bases of the junction unmatched. The CDR3 is CATSDFQTSGQETQYF. In DNA form, the CDR3 reads TGTGCCACCAGTGATTTCCAGACTAGCGGTCAAGAGACCCAGTACTTC.

This clonotype was recorded at least ten times. CDR3 nucleotides: TGTGCCACCAGTGAAGTGGGACGGATAGGGGGCTACACCTTC. It specifies CATSEVGRIGGYTF. The chain recombines TRBV24-1 with TRBJ1-2; weak D call: TRBD1 (5 bases). V lost 4 bases to trimming and J lost 8 bases, with 16 bases between them. The V gene's germline CDR1 is KGHDR and CDR2 SFDVKD. The CDR3 contains 14 residues.

A remark on this clonotype: Germline and junction disagree at one end, which may indicate a read error. As DNA, the CDR3 is TGTGTCAGCAGCGGTCCGGGCATCCTTTTCTTTGAAGCTTTCTTT. Residues: CVSSGPGILFFEAFF. The chain is built from TRBV7-8 and TRBJ1-1, with D unresolved. The CDR3 has 15 amino acids. Germline V gives CDR1 SGHVS, CDR2 FQNEAQ.

Comment on this clonotype: A much larger clone lies a single base off, so this may be a read error. The V gene is TRBV4-1, the J gene TRBJ1-5, with 8 bases lining up with TRBD1. This CDR3 has 16 residues. Per the germline V gene, CDR1 is MGHRA and CDR2 is YSYEKL. Trimming at V came to 3 bases and at J to 7 bases, leaving 11 bases not matched to a gene. The CDR3 reads CASSQISQGALQPQHF. CDR3 nucleotide sequence: TGCGCCAGCAGCCAGATAAGTCAGGGGGCTTTACAGCCCCAGCATTTT.

In its sample, this clonotype was seen many times. This chain connects TRBV2 to TRBJ1-6; possible D gene TRBD1, 5 bases. Germline CDR1 and CDR2: SNHLY and FYNNEI. The CDR3 spans 14 residues. The V end was cut by 6 bases, the J end by 9 bases, with 15 bases between. CDR3 region: CASSGPGKPSPLHF. In DNA form, the CDR3 reads TGTGCCAGCAGCGGTCCAGGGAAGCCTTCACCCCTCCACTTT.

CDR3 region: CASSLSGTGSNQPQHF. In DNA form, the CDR3 reads TGTGCCAGCAGTTTATCCGGGACAGGGAGCAATCAGCCCCAGCATTTT. This chain joins TRBV12-3 or TRBV12-4 and TRBJ1-5; TRBD1 matches at 9 bases. CDR3 length: 16 residues. Trimming cost V 2 bases and J 1 base; bases outside gene matches: 3.

This clonotype was counted ten times or more. The chain employs TRBV7-8 and TRBJ1-2; D gene uncertain. The length of the CDR3 is 16 residues. V shed 0 bases and J shed 3 bases, with 14 bases lying between them. Germline V gene lookup returns CDR1 SGHVS and CDR2 FQNEAQ. The CDR3 DNA reads TGTGCCAGCAGCTTAGCGCCTGGAGGGTTGGACTATGGCTACACCTTC. Its protein is CASSLAPGGLDYGYTF.

This clonotype came up a few times. It may be a read error: a sequence one base away is much more abundant. The V and J genes are TRBV6-5 and TRBJ2-7; no definite D call. The germline gives CDR1 MNHEY, CDR2 SVGAGI. The CDR3 has 12 amino acids. V was pared by 0 bases and J by 5 bases, with 5 bases between. CDR3 bases: TGTGCCAGCAGTTACTCTGGGGACGAGCAGTACTTC. It encodes CASSYSGDEQYF.

This clonotype was picked up many times. The chain is built from TRBV28 and TRBJ1-2; D call uncertain. CDR1 MDHEN and CDR2 SYDVKM come from the germline V gene. This CDR3 is built from 11 residues. V was trimmed by 10 bases and J by 4 bases, leaving 10 bases between them. CDR3 residues: CATEGFYGYTF. DNA for the CDR3: TGTGCCACCGAGGGATTCTATGGCTACACCTTC.

The J gene is TRBJ1-1, the V gene TRBV2; a possible D gene is TRBD1 (6 bases). CDR1 and CDR2 (germline): SNHLY, FYNNEI. The germline V and J ends were trimmed by 5 bases and 6 bases, with 16 bases remaining between them. The CDR3 is 14 amino acids. This CDR3 is CASSYPQGRSEAFF. DNA of the CDR3: TGTGCCAGCAGTTACCCTCAGGGGCGCTCTGAAGCTTTCTTT. The full variable domain, its missing parts supplied by reference TRBV2 and TRBJ1-1, is EPEVTQTPSHQVTQMGQEVILRCVPISNHLYFYWYRQILGQKVEFLVSFYNNEISEKSEIFDDQFSVERPDGSNFTLKIRSTKLEDSAMYFCASSYPQGRSEAFFGQGTRLTVV.